These 19 T cell receptor beta chains were sequenced from one sample in a study of cytomegalovirus exposure and HLA in healthy donors. The PCR had 60 Vbeta and 13 Jbeta primers. Clones were read by immunoSEQ multiplex PCR, and TCRdb kept only the in-frame ones, dropping some. The sample lists around 110,000 clones; roughly 79% were seen once. The specimen sequenced was PBMCs. The receptors stem from a woman younger than 30 in good health and CMV-seronegative.

This CDR3 is CASSEAGQIYEQYF. The CDR3 DNA sequence: TGTGCCAGCAGTGAAGCGGGACAAATCTACGAGCAGTACTTC. The V call is TRBV2, the J call TRBJ2-7, with a weak D call TRBD1 (6 bases). Germline loops: CDR1 SNHLY, CDR2 FYNNEI. V was clipped by 0 bases and J by 3 bases, with 9 bases between them. CDR3 size: 14 residues.

The rearrangement joins TRBV9 to TRBJ2-1; TRBD1 matches at 7 bases. The length of the CDR3 is 15 residues. V lost 4 bases to trimming and J lost 0 bases; unmatched junction nucleotides: 4. Germline V gives CDR1 SGDLS, CDR2 YYNGEE. The CDR3 nucleotides read TGTGCCAGCAGCCGGGACAGCAGCTCCTACAATGAGCAGTTCTTC. Translating it yields CASSRDSSSYNEQFF.

CDR3 sequence (DNA): TGTGCCAGCTCACCACCGAGTCCTAATGAAAAACTGTTTTTT. It yields the protein CASSPPSPNEKLFF. This chain connects TRBV18 to TRBJ1-4; D not resolved. Trimming cost V 0 bases and J 3 bases, with 5 bases left between them. The CDR3 runs 14 residues. Germline CDR1 and CDR2: KGHSH and LQKENI.

V gene TRBV4-1 combines with J gene TRBJ1-4, with D maybe TRBD1 (5 bases). The CDR3 runs 16 residues. V was cut by 0 bases and J by 8 bases, with 16 bases left in between. The germline V gene encodes CDR1 MGHRA and CDR2 YSYEKL. The DNA for the CDR3 is TGCGCCAGCAGCCAAGATATTGGAGGGTGGGGGGAAAAACTGTTTTTT. This codes for CASSQDIGGWGEKLFF.

The rearrangement joins TRBV29-1 to TRBJ2-4; 8 positions agree with TRBD2. Germline CDR1 reads SQVTM; CDR2 reads ANQGSEA. Germline trimming cut 1 base from V and 4 bases from J; bases unmatched to any gene: 0. The CDR3 has 13 amino acids. CDR3: CSVEVAGKNIQYF. In DNA, the CDR3 is TGCAGCGTTGAAGTAGCGGGGAAAAACATTCAGTACTTC.

The chain carries TRBV6-6 and TRBJ1-5; D is unresolved. The CDR3 is made up of 11 amino acids. Trimming took off 7 bases at V and 9 bases at J, with 10 bases between the two ends. CDR1 MNHNY and CDR2 SVGAGI come from the germline V gene (reference sequence). The CDR3 protein is CASTSRGPQHF. CDR3 DNA: TGTGCCAGCACCTCACGCGGGCCCCAGCATTTT.

The V gene is TRBV5-5, the J gene TRBJ2-1; 7 positions match TRBD1. This CDR3 region has 15 residues. J lost 7 bases, V lost 2 bases, and 9 bases had no gene match. Germline V gives CDR1 SGHKS, CDR2 YYEKEE (reference sequence). CDR3 coding DNA: TGTGCCAGCAGCTTCGAGGGGGCAAGGGTAAATGAGCAGTTCTTC. This codes for CASSFEGARVNEQFF.

This chain links TRBV11-2 with TRBJ2-1; 7 bases line up with TRBD1. This CDR3 has 16 amino acids. CDR1 SGHAT and CDR2 FQNNGV come from the germline V gene. Germline trimming cut 2 bases from V and 0 bases from J; bases unmatched to any gene: 4. The CDR3, as DNA: TGTGCCAGCAGCTTACGGACAGGAAGCTCCTACAATGAGCAGTTCTTC. This translates into CASSLRTGSSYNEQFF.

The chain employs TRBV4-1 and TRBJ2-3, with TRBD2 matching over 9 bases. The CDR3 extends over 16 amino acids. Trimming cost V 4 bases and J 4 bases; bases outside gene matches: 9. The germline V gene has CDR1 MGHRA and CDR2 YSYEKL. For the CDR3, the DNA is TGCGCCAGCAGCCTGGTCGGCGGGGGGGCCGCAGATACGCAGTATTTT. Its translation is CASSLVGGGAADTQYF.

This chain links TRBV4-2 with TRBJ2-1, with 9 nucleotides matching TRBD1. Unmatched junction bases numbered 13, after V lost 5 bases and J lost 8 bases. The CDR3 consists of 16 residues. Looked up from germline, CDR1 is LGHNA and CDR2 is YNFKEQ. This CDR3 reads CASSFGGQGSLDEQFF. CDR3 DNA: TGTGCCAGCAGCTTCGGAGGACAGGGGTCACTCGATGAGCAGTTCTTC.

CDR3 DNA sequence: TGTGCCAGTAGTATAGGACAGGCCACAGATACGCAGTATTTT. Protein sequence: CASSIGQATDTQYF. The rearrangement joins TRBV19 to TRBJ2-3; tentative D call: TRBD1 (6 bases). This CDR3 is built from 14 residues. Deletions cut 1 base from V and 2 bases from J, with 7 bases between. From germline, CDR1 is LNHDA and CDR2 SQIVND (reference sequence). Looking up the rest from reference TRBV19 and TRBJ2-3 gives the full variable domain: DGGITQSPKYLFRKEGQNVTLSCEQNLNHDAMYWYRQDPGQGLRLIYYSQIVNDFQKGDIAEGYSVSREKKESFPLTVTSAQKNPTAFYLCASSIGQATDTQYFGPGTRLTVL.

CDR3 loop: CASSFGGYRANTEAFF. The CDR3 DNA reads as TGTGCCAGCAGTTTCGGTGGGTACAGGGCAAACACTGAAGCTTTCTTT. The J gene is TRBJ1-1, the V gene TRBV28; a possible D gene is TRBD1 (6 bases). CDR1 is MDHEN and CDR2 is SYDVKM in the germline V gene. Trimming took off 3 bases at V and 2 bases at J, with 16 bases between the two ends. The CDR3 length is 16 residues. The full variable domain, rest sourced from reference TRBV28 and TRBJ1-1, is DVKVTQSSRYLVKRTGEKVFLECVQDMDHENMFWYRQDPGLGLRLIYFSYDVKMKEKGDIPEGYSVSREKKERFSLILESASTNQTSMYLCASSFGGYRANTEAFFGQGTRLTVV.

This clone came up a few times. V gene TRBV19 combines with J gene TRBJ2-2, with TRBD1 identical over 9 bases. The CDR3 is 13 residues long. Germline CDR1 and CDR2: LNHDA and SQIVND (reference sequence). The V and J ends lost 9 bases and 7 bases, in that order; junction bases with no gene match: 6. The CDR3 spells CASRDREIGELFF. CDR3 bases: TGTGCCAGCCGGGACAGGGAGATCGGGGAGCTGTTTTTT.

The chain is built from TRBV27 and TRBJ2-1, with 8 bases aligning to TRBD2. After removal of 8 bases from V and 3 bases from J, the junction contained 3 bases not matched to a gene. The CDR3 sequence is 13 residues long. Germline-derived CDR1 and CDR2 are MNHEY and SMNVEV (reference sequence). Here the CDR3 reads CASSRGGYNEQFF. DNA of the CDR3: TGTGCCAGCTCCCGGGGGGGCTACAATGAGCAGTTCTTC.

The chain links TRBV6-5 to TRBJ1-2; D uncertain. The CDR3 extends over 13 amino acids. Germline CDR1 is MNHEY and CDR2 is SVGAGI. Trimming pared 6 bases from V and 2 bases from J, leaving 10 bases between. In DNA, the CDR3 is TGTGCCAGCAGACTCGACATGAACTATGGCTACACCTTC. Residues: CASRLDMNYGYTF.

The rearrangement joins TRBV5-1 to TRBJ1-6; 7 nucleotides agree with TRBD1. V was clipped by 2 bases and J by 13 bases; unmatched bases: 12. Germline values: CDR1 SGHRS, CDR2 YFSETQ. CDR3 length: 15 residues. CDR3 bases: TGCGCCAGCAGCTTCGGGCGGCAGGGGGAAGGTCCCCTCCACTTT. Translation gives CASSFGRQGEGPLHF.

This clone was recorded only once. This chain uses TRBV28 with TRBJ1-2, with D perhaps TRBD1 (5 bases). CDR1 is MDHEN, CDR2 SYDVKM, per germline. The CDR3 is 14 residues long. V was pared by 4 bases and J by 0 bases, with 9 bases between. The CDR3 coding sequence is TGTGCCAGCAGTTCCTTAGGGGCTAACTATGGCTACACCTTC. It is translated as CASSSLGANYGYTF.

The chain couples TRBV18 to TRBJ2-2; TRBD1 is a possible D gene (5 bases). V shed 3 bases and J shed 3 bases, with 17 bases lying between them. Germline V gives CDR1 KGHSH, CDR2 LQKENI. The CDR3 covers 17 residues. The CDR3 region is CASSPTRRASDTGELFF. The DNA for the CDR3 is TGTGCCAGCTCACCTACTCGCAGGGCCTCAGACACCGGGGAGCTGTTTTTT.

This clone was counted between two and nine times. The rearrangement uses TRBV18 and TRBJ1-2, with D possibly TRBD1 on 5 matching bases. The CDR3 loop spans 14 amino acids. Trimming stripped 0 bases from V and 9 bases from J, with 14 bases between. Germline values: CDR1 KGHSH, CDR2 LQKENI. The CDR3 protein is CASSPPGGAFSYTF. The CDR3 DNA sequence: TGTGCCAGCTCACCACCGGGCGGGGCATTCAGCTACACCTTC.